The source of this TCR beta chain is a study of a mutant IDH1 vaccine in newly diagnosed glioma. Repertoires were generated with immunoSEQ multiplex PCR, while TCRdb's copy carries only in-frame clones and drops some. The table includes approximately 50,000 clones, approximately 78% detected once. To note about this clone: The antigen is unknown.

V shed 3 bases and J 1 base; nucleotides not matched to a gene: 2. The germline CDR1 and CDR2 sequences are SGHTA and FQGNSA. The CDR3 loop spans 14 amino acids. Time point reported: week 5, during vaccination. What each vaccine dose contained was 300 ug of mutant IDH1 20-mer peptide, accompanied by topical imiquimod. Sequences were derived from PBMCs, sampled from a glioma patient whose treatment included an IDH1 peptide vaccine. The clonotype originates from a man aged 45-60 years with glioma. The chain uses TRBV7-2 and TRBJ1-1; 7 nucleotides align to TRBD1. The CDR3 is CASSLGQPNTEAFF. The CDR3 nucleotides are TGTGCCAGCAGCTTGGGACAGCCGAACACTGAAGCTTTCTTT.